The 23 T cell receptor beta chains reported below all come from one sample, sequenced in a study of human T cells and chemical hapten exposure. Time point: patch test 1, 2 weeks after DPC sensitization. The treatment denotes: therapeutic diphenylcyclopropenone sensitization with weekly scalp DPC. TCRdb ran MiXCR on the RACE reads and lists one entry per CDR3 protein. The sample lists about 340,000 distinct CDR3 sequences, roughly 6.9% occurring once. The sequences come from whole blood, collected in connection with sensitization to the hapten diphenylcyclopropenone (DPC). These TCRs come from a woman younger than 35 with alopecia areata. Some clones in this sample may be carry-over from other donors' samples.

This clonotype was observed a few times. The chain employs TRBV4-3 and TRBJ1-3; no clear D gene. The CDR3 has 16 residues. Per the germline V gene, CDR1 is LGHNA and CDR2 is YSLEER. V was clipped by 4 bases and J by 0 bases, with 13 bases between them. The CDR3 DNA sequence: TGCGCCAGCAGCCCCCGAGTATTGAGCTCTGGAAACACCATATATTTT. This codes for CASSPRVLSSGNTIYF.

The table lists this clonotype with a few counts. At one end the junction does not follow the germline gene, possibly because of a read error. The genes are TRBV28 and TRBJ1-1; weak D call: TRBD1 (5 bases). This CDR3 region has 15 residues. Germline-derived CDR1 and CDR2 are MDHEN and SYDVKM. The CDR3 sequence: CASRPAFRGNAEAFF. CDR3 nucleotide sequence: TGTGCCAGCAGACCAGCCTTTCGGGGGAACGCTGAAGCTTTCTTT. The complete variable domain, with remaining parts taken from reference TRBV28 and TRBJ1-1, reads DVKVTQSSRYLVKRTGEKVFLECVQDMDHENMFWYRQDPGLGLRLIYFSYDVKMKEKGDIPEGYSVSREKKERFSLILESASTNQTSMYLCASRPAFRGNAEAFFGQGTRLTVV.

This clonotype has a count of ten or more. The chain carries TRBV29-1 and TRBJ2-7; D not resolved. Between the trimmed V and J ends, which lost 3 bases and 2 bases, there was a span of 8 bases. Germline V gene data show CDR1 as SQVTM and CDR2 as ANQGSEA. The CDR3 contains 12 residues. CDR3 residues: CSVEPTAYEQYF. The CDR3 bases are TGCAGCGTTGAGCCCACTGCCTACGAGCAGTACTTC.

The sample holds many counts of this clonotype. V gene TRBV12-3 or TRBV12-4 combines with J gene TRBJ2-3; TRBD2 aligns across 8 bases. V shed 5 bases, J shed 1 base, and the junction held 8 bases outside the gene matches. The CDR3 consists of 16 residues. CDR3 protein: CASSRTQRGRTDTQYF. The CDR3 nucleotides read TGTGCCAGCAGTCGAACTCAGCGGGGGCGCACAGATACGCAGTATTTT.

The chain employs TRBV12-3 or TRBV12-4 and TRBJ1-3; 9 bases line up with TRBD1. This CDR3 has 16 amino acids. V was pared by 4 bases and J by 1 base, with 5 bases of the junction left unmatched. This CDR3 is CASSSQGALSGNTIYF. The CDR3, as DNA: TGTGCCAGCAGTTCACAGGGGGCCCTTTCTGGAAACACCATATATTTT.

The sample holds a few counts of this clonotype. In DNA, the CDR3 is TGTGCCAGCAGTAGGCTTGAAGGGGGGACTGAAGCTTTCTTT. As protein: CASSRLEGGTEAFF. The chain is built from TRBV2 and TRBJ1-1; the D gene is possibly TRBD1 (6 bases). CDR1 and CDR2 (germline): SNHLY, FYNNEI. CDR3 length equals 14 residues. V lost 5 bases to trimming and J lost 5 bases, with 15 bases between them.

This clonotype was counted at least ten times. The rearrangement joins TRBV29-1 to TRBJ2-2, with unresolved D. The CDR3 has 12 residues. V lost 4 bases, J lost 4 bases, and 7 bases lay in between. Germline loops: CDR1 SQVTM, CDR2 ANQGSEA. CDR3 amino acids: CSVAESTGELFF. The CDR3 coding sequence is TGCAGCGTTGCGGAAAGCACCGGGGAGCTGTTTTTT.

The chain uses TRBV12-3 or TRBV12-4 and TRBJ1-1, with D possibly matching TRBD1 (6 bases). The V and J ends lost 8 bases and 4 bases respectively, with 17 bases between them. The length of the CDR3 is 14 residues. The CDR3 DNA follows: TGTGCCAGCGGTAAAACCAGGGGAAGCACTGAAGCTTTCTTT. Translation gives CASGKTRGSTEAFF.

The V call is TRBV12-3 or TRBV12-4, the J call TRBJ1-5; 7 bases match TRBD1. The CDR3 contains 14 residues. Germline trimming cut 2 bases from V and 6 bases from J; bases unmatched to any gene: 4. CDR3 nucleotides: TGTGCCAGCAGTTTAATAGGGGGCGGTCAGCCCCAGCATTTT. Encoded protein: CASSLIGGGQPQHF.

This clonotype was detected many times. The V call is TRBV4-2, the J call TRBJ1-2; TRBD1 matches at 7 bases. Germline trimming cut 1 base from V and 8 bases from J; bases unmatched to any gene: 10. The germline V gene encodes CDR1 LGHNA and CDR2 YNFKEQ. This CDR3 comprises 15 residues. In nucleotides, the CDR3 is TGTGCCAGCAGCCAAGTTGCAGGGGGATCGGACGGCTACACCTTC. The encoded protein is CASSQVAGGSDGYTF.

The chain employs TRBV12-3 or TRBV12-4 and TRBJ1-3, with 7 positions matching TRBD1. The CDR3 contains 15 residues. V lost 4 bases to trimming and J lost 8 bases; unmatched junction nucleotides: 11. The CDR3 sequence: CASSSRTGPRDTIYF. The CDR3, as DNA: TGTGCCAGCAGTTCACGGACAGGCCCACGCGACACCATATATTTT.

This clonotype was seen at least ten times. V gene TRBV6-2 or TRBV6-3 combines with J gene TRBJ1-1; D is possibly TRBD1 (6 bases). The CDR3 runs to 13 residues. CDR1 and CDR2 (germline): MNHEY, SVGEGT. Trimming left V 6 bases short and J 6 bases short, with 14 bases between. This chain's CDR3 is CASRQGEIAEAFF. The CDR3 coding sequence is TGTGCCAGCAGACAGGGAGAAATTGCTGAAGCTTTCTTT.

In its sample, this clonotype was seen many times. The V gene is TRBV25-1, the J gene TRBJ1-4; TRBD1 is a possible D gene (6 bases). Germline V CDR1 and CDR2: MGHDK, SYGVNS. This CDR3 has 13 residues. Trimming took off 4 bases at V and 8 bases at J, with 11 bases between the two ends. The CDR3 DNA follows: TGTGCCAGCAGTGTACAGGGTGGAGAAAAACTGTTTTTT. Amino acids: CASSVQGGEKLFF.

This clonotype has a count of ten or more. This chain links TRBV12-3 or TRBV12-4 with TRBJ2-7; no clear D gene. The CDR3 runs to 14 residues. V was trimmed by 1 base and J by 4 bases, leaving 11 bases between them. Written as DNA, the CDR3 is TGTGCCAGCAGTTTAGGTTTCAGGTCGTACGAGCAGTACTTC. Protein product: CASSLGFRSYEQYF.

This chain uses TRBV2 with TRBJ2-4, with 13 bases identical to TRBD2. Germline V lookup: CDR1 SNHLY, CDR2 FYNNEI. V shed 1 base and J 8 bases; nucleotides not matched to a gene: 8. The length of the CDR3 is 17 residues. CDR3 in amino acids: CASSEGTSGGWWDIQYF. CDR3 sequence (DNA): TGTGCCAGCAGTGAAGGGACTAGCGGGGGCTGGTGGGACATTCAGTACTTC.

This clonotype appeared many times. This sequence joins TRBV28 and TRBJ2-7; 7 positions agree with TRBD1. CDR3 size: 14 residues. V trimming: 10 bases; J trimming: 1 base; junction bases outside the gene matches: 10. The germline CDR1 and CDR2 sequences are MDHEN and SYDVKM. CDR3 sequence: CATEDRSSSYEQYF. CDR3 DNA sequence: TGTGCCACCGAGGACAGGTCATCTTCCTACGAGCAGTACTTC. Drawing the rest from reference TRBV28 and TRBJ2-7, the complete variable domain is DVKVTQSSRYLVKRTGEKVFLECVQDMDHENMFWYRQDPGLGLRLIYFSYDVKMKEKGDIPEGYSVSREKKERFSLILESASTNQTSMYLCATEDRSSSYEQYFGPGTRLTVT.

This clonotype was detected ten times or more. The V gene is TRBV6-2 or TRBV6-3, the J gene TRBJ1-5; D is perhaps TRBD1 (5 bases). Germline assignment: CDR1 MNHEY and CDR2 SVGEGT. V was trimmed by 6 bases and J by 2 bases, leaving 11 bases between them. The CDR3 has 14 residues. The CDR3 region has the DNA TGTGCCAGCAGCAAGACAGCGCGCAATCAGCCCCAGCATTTT. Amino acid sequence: CASSKTARNQPQHF.

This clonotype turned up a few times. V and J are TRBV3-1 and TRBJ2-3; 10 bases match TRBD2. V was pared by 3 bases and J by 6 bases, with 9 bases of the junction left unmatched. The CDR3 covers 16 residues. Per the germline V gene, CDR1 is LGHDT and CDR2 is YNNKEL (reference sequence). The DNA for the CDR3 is TGTGCCAGCAGCCAGCCTAGCGGGGGTTTGTCGGATACGCAGTATTTT. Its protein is CASSQPSGGLSDTQYF.

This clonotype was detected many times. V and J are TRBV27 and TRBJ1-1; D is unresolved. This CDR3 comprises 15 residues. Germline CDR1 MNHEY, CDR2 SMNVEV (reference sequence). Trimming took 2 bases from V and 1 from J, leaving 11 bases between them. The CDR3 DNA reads TGTGCCAGCAGTTTACAGCAGAGCCCGAACACTGAAGCTTTCTTT. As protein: CASSLQQSPNTEAFF.

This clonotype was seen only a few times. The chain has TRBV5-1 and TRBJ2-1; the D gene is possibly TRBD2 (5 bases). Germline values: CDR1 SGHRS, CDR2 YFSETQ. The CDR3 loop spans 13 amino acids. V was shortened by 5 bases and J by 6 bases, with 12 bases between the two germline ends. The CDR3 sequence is CASSSVPPNEQFF. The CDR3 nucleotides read TGCGCCAGCAGTAGCGTGCCACCCAATGAGCAGTTCTTC.

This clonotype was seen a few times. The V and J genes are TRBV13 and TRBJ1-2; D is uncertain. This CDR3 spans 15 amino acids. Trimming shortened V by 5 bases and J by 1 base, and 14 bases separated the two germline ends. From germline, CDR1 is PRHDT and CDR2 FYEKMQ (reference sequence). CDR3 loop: CASSMMGGRNYGYTF. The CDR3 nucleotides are TGTGCCAGCAGCATGATGGGAGGCCGTAACTATGGCTACACCTTC.

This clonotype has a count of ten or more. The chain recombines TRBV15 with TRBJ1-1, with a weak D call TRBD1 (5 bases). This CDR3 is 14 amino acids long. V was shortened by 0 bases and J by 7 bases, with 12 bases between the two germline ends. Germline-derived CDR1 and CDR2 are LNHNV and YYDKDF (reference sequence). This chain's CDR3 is CATSRDEQANEAFF. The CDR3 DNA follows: TGTGCCACCAGCAGAGATGAACAGGCTAATGAAGCTTTCTTT.

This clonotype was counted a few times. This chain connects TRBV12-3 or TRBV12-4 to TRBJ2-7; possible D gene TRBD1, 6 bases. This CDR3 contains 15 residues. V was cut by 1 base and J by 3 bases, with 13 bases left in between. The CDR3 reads CASSLGPTGGYEQYF. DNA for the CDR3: TGTGCCAGCAGTTTAGGGCCGACAGGAGGCTACGAGCAGTACTTC.